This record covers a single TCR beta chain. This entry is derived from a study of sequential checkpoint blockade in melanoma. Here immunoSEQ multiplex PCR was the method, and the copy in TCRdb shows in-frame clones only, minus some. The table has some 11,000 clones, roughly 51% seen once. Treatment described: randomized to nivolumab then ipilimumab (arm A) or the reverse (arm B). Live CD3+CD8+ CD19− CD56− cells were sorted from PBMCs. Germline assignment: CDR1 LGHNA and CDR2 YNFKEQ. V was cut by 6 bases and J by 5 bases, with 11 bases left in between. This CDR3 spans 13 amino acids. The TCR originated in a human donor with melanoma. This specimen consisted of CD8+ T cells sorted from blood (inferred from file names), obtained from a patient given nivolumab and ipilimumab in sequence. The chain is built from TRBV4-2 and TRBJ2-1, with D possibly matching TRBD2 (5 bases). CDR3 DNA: TGTGCCAGCAGTGCAGCGGCCCACAATGAGCAGTTCTTC. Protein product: CASSAAAHNEQFF.